The 13 T cell receptor beta chains reported below all come from one sample, sequenced in a study of cytomegalovirus exposure and HLA in healthy donors. With 60 Vbeta and 13 Jbeta primers, the PCR was carried out. Clones were read by immunoSEQ multiplex PCR, and TCRdb kept only the in-frame ones, dropping some. The table has about 130,000 clones, 80% to 90% seen once. The sequenced sample was PBMCs. Source of these receptors: a man aged 50-60 years in good health and CMV-seronegative.

As concerns this clone: One end of the junction fails to match germline, which may point to a read error. V usage is TRBV7-7 and J usage is TRBJ2-5; D might be TRBD2 (6 bases). The CDR3 is 14 residues long. CDR1 is SSHAT, CDR2 FNYEAQ, per germline (reference sequence). The CDR3 loop reads CASSSRDSEETQYF. CDR3 nucleotide sequence: TGTGCTAGCAGCTCGCGGGACTCCGAAGAGACCCAGTACTTC. Together with reference TRBV7-7 and TRBJ2-5, the CDR3 gives the full variable domain: GAGVSQSPRYKVTKRGQDVTLRCDPISSHATLYWYQQALGQGPEFLTYFNYEAQPDKSGLPSDRFSAERPEGSISTLTIQRTEQRDSAMYRCASSSRDSEETQYFGPGTRLLVL.

The chain recombines TRBV11-2 with TRBJ1-6; D may be TRBD1 (5 bases). Deletions cut 0 bases from V and 6 bases from J, with 12 bases between. Germline V lookup: CDR1 SGHAT, CDR2 FQNNGV. There are 16 residues in the CDR3. CDR3 coding DNA: TGTGCCAGCAGCTTAGATCCAGGGCCGTCTAATTCACCCCTCCACTTT. This sequence encodes CASSLDPGPSNSPLHF.

The chain has TRBV7-2 and TRBJ1-2; 7 bases agree with TRBD1. CDR1 SGHTA and CDR2 FQGNSA come from the germline V gene. CDR3 length: 15 residues. Losses at the gene ends were 4 bases for V and 8 bases for J; bases not matched to a gene: 13. The CDR3 DNA is TGTGCCAGCAGCTCCCAGGACAGGATCAGGGGAGGCTACACCTTC. This translates into CASSSQDRIRGGYTF.

V usage is TRBV9 and J usage is TRBJ1-5, with D possibly being TRBD1 (5 bases). Germline V lookup: CDR1 SGDLS, CDR2 YYNGEE. The CDR3 spans 14 residues. With 3 bases removed from V and 3 bases from J, the gap between germline ends came to 10 bases. The CDR3 loop is CASSADSYNQPQHF. The CDR3 DNA follows: TGTGCCAGCAGCGCCGACAGTTACAATCAGCCCCAGCATTTT.

A few counts support this clone. The germline gene is not matched at one end of the junction; a read error may be the cause. This chain connects TRBV7-7 to TRBJ2-5, with TRBD2 identical over 10 bases. Looked up from germline, CDR1 is SSHAT and CDR2 is FNYEAQ (reference sequence). The CDR3 totals 14 residues. The chain's CDR3 is CASSLGTSAETQYF. For the CDR3, the DNA is TGTGCTAGCAGCTTAGGGACTAGCGCTGAGACCCAGTACTTC.

The gene calls are TRBV19 and TRBJ1-3, with D unresolved. The CDR3 contains 15 residues. The V gene lost 5 bases and the J gene lost 0 bases, with 11 bases spanning the gap. Germline loops: CDR1 LNHDA, CDR2 SQIVND (reference sequence). The CDR3: CASSPRGISGNTIYF. CDR3 coding DNA: TGTGCCAGTAGTCCCCGGGGAATCTCTGGAAACACCATATATTTT.

J is TRBJ1-2 and V is TRBV4-2, with 12 positions matching TRBD1. CDR1 and CDR2 (germline): LGHNA, YNFKEQ. The CDR3 has 16 residues. With V trimmed by 0 bases and J by 8 bases, 7 bases remained unmatched. The CDR3 region is CASSQDLGQGARGYTF. As DNA, the CDR3 is TGTGCCAGCAGCCAAGATCTGGGACAGGGGGCGCGAGGCTACACCTTC.

V usage is TRBV4-1 and J usage is TRBJ2-3, with 15 bases matching TRBD2. V shed 3 bases, J shed 2 bases, and the junction held 6 bases outside the gene matches. The germline CDR1 and CDR2 sequences are MGHRA and YSYEKL. The CDR3 consists of 18 residues. The CDR3 DNA reads TGCGCCAGCAGCCAGGAAGGGACTAGCGGGGGGTACACAGATACGCAGTATTTT. The encoded protein is CASSQEGTSGGYTDTQYF.

The chain carries TRBV6-1 and TRBJ2-7; possibly TRBD1 for D (6 bases). Trimming pared 5 bases from V and 0 bases from J, leaving 11 bases between. Looked up from germline, CDR1 is MNHNS and CDR2 is SASEGT. This CDR3 is 14 amino acids long. The CDR3 reads CASSPRTASYEQYF. The CDR3 DNA sequence: TGTGCCAGCAGTCCCAGGACAGCCTCCTACGAGCAGTACTTC.

Note on this clone: Different DNA sequences within this sample yield the same CDR3. The chain couples TRBV30 to TRBJ2-7, with a tentative D call TRBD2 (6 bases). The length of the CDR3 is 13 residues. V was clipped by 0 bases and J by 2 bases, with 8 bases between them. Germline CDR1 and CDR2: GTSNPN and SVGIG (reference sequence). The DNA of the CDR3 is TGTGCCTGGAGTGTAGGAGGGACCTACGAGCAGTACTTC. Translation gives CAWSVGGTYEQYF.

The V call is TRBV11-3, the J call TRBJ1-6; the D gene is possibly TRBD1 (6 bases). The CDR3 is 17 residues long. Germline values: CDR1 SGHNT, CDR2 YENEEA. The ends were cut back, 2 bases at V and 10 bases at J, with 21 bases in the middle. The CDR3 DNA follows: TGTGCCAGCAGCTTATGTTCGGGGGGCAGGGGATGCTCACCCCTCCACTTT. The encoded protein is CASSLCSGGRGCSPLHF.

This clone has only one observation. The chain couples TRBV4-2 to TRBJ2-7; 7 bases map to TRBD2. CDR1 and CDR2 from the germline V gene are LGHNA and YNFKEQ. The CDR3 covers 13 residues. The ends lost 1 base at V and 6 bases at J; junction bases unmatched: 3. The CDR3 spells CASSQGGLSEQYF. The CDR3 region has the DNA TGTGCCAGCAGCCAAGGGGGACTAAGCGAGCAGTACTTC.

The chain combines TRBV4-3 with TRBJ1-6; 9 nucleotides align to TRBD1. The CDR3 runs to 19 residues. With 1 base clipped from V and 9 bases from J, the junction kept 16 bases outside the gene matches. Per germline, CDR1 LGHNA and CDR2 YSLEER. The CDR3 sequence is CASSQGTGTGKSRVSPLHF. CDR3 bases: TGCGCCAGCAGCCAAGGTACCGGGACAGGGAAGTCCAGGGTTTCACCCCTCCACTTT.